The sequence of this TCR beta chain was determined in a study of T cell responses to AZD1222 COVID-19 vaccine. The data were produced by immunoSEQ multiplex PCR, yet TCRdb's version contains in-frame clones alone and is incomplete. Among 150,000 to 200,000 clones listed, roughly 91% were seen once. Germline V gene lookup returns CDR1 MNHEY and CDR2 SVGAGI. The CDR3 extends over 14 amino acids. Trimming took 7 bases from V and 5 from J, leaving 18 bases between them. The source is an adult who received the AZD1222 COVID-19 vaccine. Specimen: peripheral blood, collected 28 days after the second AZD1222 dose. The chain is built from TRBV6-5 and TRBJ2-7; TRBD1 is a possible D gene (5 bases). The CDR3 DNA reads TGTGCCAGCACAGCCCAGGGTGGGATACACGAGCAGTACTTC. Amino acids: CASTAQGGIHEQYF.